Given below is one T cell receptor beta chain in context. The authors' processing: Estimates of nucleated cell counts were drawn from the amplification of reference gene primers. Generated by immunoSEQ multiplex PCR, the TCRdb table keeps only in-frame clones and is missing some. V and J calls plus clone size are reproduced from that table; the DNA served to infer D and trimming. The sample has 90,000 or so clones, around 86% seen once. V lost 5 bases, J lost 7 bases, and 17 bases lay in between. The V gene's germline CDR1 is LNHDA and CDR2 SQIVND (reference sequence). The length of the CDR3 is 15 residues. This specimen comes from a study of blood T cell repertoires in COVID-19. Study overall: The origin of the acute and convalescent COVID-19 samples was the United States, Italy and Spain. Sample material is recorded as cDNA or gDNA derived from T cells, B-cell-depleted T cells, or PBMCs.

The sequence came from a woman in her 70s with acute or convalescent COVID-19. The sequencing input was peripheral blood. This chain uses TRBV19 with TRBJ1-4; D remains ambiguous. The CDR3 region is CASSPSTRDIEKLFF. The CDR3 DNA follows: TGTGCCAGTAGTCCCTCGACTAGGGATATTGAAAAACTGTTTTTT. The complete variable domain, with remaining parts taken from reference TRBV19 and TRBJ1-4, reads DGGITQSPKYLFRKEGQNVTLSCEQNLNHDAMYWYRQDPGQGLRLIYYSQIVNDFQKGDIAEGYSVSREKKESFPLTVTSAQKNPTAFYLCASSPSTRDIEKLFFGSGTQLSVL.